The 29 T cell receptor beta chains presented below share a single source sample, sequenced in a study of prognosis after radiotherapy for stage I lung cancer. Using two-round multiplex PCR, the authors amplified TCR beta CDR3 from genomic DNA. Primers (each specific to one TRBV or TRBJ gene) were used in first-round PCR. Via MiXCR, TCRdb re-called the multiplex PCR reads, giving one row per CDR3 protein. Of roughly 26,000 distinct CDR3 sequences listed, approximately 29% are singletons. Sequenced here: PBMCs, sampled before or after stereotactic body radiation therapy (not recorded which). The source of these receptors is a donor over 45 with non-small cell lung cancer.

This clonotype is classed as medium-sized. This chain joins TRBV7-4 and TRBJ2-1; 11 nucleotides line up with TRBD2. Trimming at V came to 1 base and at J to 9 bases, leaving 8 bases not matched to a gene. The CDR3 is 16 residues long. Germline loops: CDR1 SGHVT, CDR2 SQSDAQ. The CDR3 loop reads CASSLVVSGGACEQFF. Written as DNA, the CDR3 is TGTGCCAGCAGCTTAGTGGTTAGCGGGGGGGCCTGTGAGCAGTTCTTC.

This clonotype was recorded many times. The chain uses TRBV4-1 and TRBJ1-6; D remains unclear. This CDR3 has 17 amino acids. Trimming took off 1 base at V and 0 bases at J, with 10 bases between the two ends. Germline V CDR1 and CDR2: MGHRA, YSYEKL. CDR3 DNA: TGCGCCAGCAGCCAAGGTTGGCCGAGCTCCTATAATTCACCCCTCCACTTT. Protein: CASSQGWPSSYNSPLHF.

Note on this clonotype: Given a much more abundant clone one base away, this may be a read error. The chain employs TRBV18 and TRBJ2-7; 7 bases match TRBD1. The germline V gene encodes CDR1 KGHSH and CDR2 LQKENI. CDR3 length: 13 residues. V gave up 5 bases and J gave up 6 bases; unmatched junction bases: 7. The CDR3 loop is CASSSRQGSEQYF. The CDR3 DNA follows: TGTGCCAGCTCATCGAGACAGGGAAGCGAGCAGTACTTC.

This clonotype was seen at least ten times. V and J are TRBV19 and TRBJ1-5, with D hard to call. V lost 7 bases and J 3 bases, leaving 10 bases between the germline ends. Germline values: CDR1 LNHDA, CDR2 SQIVND (reference sequence). The CDR3 contains 13 residues. The CDR3 is CASNDLANQPQHF. DNA for the CDR3: TGTGCCAGTAACGACTTAGCCAATCAGCCCCAGCATTTT.

This clonotype appeared many times. V and J are TRBV19 and TRBJ2-1; D might be TRBD1 (6 bases). This CDR3 contains 14 residues. Trimming removed 1 base from V and 8 bases from J, with 12 bases in between. The V gene's germline CDR1 is LNHDA and CDR2 SQIVND (reference sequence). CDR3 residues: CASSIAQGIDEQFF. The CDR3 DNA reads as TGTGCCAGTAGTATAGCCCAGGGGATCGATGAGCAGTTCTTC.

This clonotype was observed many times. The chain employs TRBV5-1 and TRBJ2-1, with 10 bases aligning to TRBD1. CDR1 and CDR2 (germline): SGHRS, YFSETQ. The V segment lost 5 bases and the J segment 7 bases; nucleotides outside the gene matches: 9. This CDR3 is 15 amino acids long. Written as DNA, the CDR3 is TGCGCCAGCAGTTCCACGGGACAGGGGTGGAATGAGCAGTTCTTC. This sequence encodes CASSSTGQGWNEQFF. Together with reference TRBV5-1 and TRBJ2-1, the CDR3 gives the full variable domain: KAGVTQTPRYLIKTRGQQVTLSCSPISGHRSVSWYQQTPGQGLQFLFEYFSETQRNKGNFPGRFSGRQFSNSRSEMNVSTLELGDSALYLCASSSTGQGWNEQFFGPGTRLTVL.

For this clonotype: A much more abundant neighbour one base away suggests this may be a read error. The CDR3 loop is CASIPGTGSVEQFF. The CDR3 DNA reads as TGTGCCAGCATCCCCGGGACAGGGTCGGTTGAGCAGTTCTTC. The chain combines TRBV6-2 or TRBV6-3 with TRBJ2-1; 9 positions match TRBD1. Trimming took 7 bases from V and 9 from J; bases not matched to a gene: 10. Germline CDR1 reads MNHEY; CDR2 reads SVGEGT. CDR3 length equals 14 residues.

This clonotype was counted only a few times. The rearrangement joins TRBV27 to TRBJ2-2; D is ambiguous. V lost 0 bases and J 6 bases, leaving 5 bases between the germline ends. The CDR3 length is 13 residues. CDR1 is MNHEY and CDR2 is SMNVEV in the germline V gene (reference sequence). CDR3 DNA sequence: TGTGCCAGCAGTTTATCGGGCTCCGGGGAGCTGTTTTTT. It codes for CASSLSGSGELFF.

This clonotype turned up a few times. A much more abundant neighbour one base away suggests this may be a read error. V and J are TRBV9 and TRBJ2-1; 11 nucleotides line up with TRBD2. The CDR3 is 17 amino acids. CDR1 is SGDLS, CDR2 YYNGEE, per germline. J lost 8 bases, V lost 4 bases, and 14 bases had no gene match. The CDR3 DNA reads TGTGCCAGCAGCACTAGTACTAGCGGGAGTGGTGGCGATGAGCAGTTCTTC. Translating it yields CASSTSTSGSGGDEQFF.

For this clonotype: This likely comes from a read error, as the CDR3 has no conserved phenylalanine or tryptophan at its end. The V call is TRBV7-9, the J call TRBJ2-7, with TRBD2 as a possible D gene (6 bases). CDR3 length: 14 amino acids. V lost 5 bases, J lost 2 bases, and 13 bases lay in between. The germline V gene has CDR1 SEHNR and CDR2 FQNEAQ (reference sequence). CDR3: CASSPPSETYEQYL. DNA of the CDR3: TGTGCCAGCAGCCCTCCTAGCGAGACCTACGAGCAGTACCTC.

This clonotype was recorded many times. V is TRBV28 and J is TRBJ2-3; 12 bases fit TRBD2. Germline V CDR1 and CDR2: MDHEN, SYDVKM. The CDR3 runs 18 residues. V dropped 4 bases and J dropped 2; count of bases not matched to a gene: 10. CDR3 residues: CASSSASGGAGPTDTQYF. The CDR3, as DNA: TGTGCCAGCAGTTCAGCTAGCGGGGGGGCCGGTCCCACAGATACGCAGTATTTT.

Of note for this clonotype: A much bigger clone sits one base away, suggesting this may be a read error. The gene calls are TRBV3-1 and TRBJ2-7, with D perhaps matching TRBD2 (5 bases). The CDR3 has 14 amino acids. Trimming left V 0 bases short and J 9 bases short, with 15 bases between. CDR1 LGHDT and CDR2 YNNKEL come from the germline V gene (reference sequence). The CDR3 spells CASSQEGCPRVQYF. CDR3 nucleotides: TGTGCCAGCAGCCAAGAGGGGTGTCCGCGGGTGCAGTACTTC.

This clonotype came up many times. This CDR3 is CASSLWTVSSGANVLTF. As DNA, the CDR3 is TGCGCCAGCAGCCTATGGACAGTAAGCTCTGGGGCCAACGTCCTGACTTTC. The chain has TRBV5-1 and TRBJ2-6; TRBD1 might be the D (6 bases). The CDR3 consists of 17 residues. The V and J ends lost 4 bases and 0 bases respectively, with 14 bases between them. Germline V gives CDR1 SGHRS, CDR2 YFSETQ.

As concerns this clonotype: A far larger clone is only one base removed, so a read error is likely. The V call is TRBV6-2 or TRBV6-3, the J call TRBJ2-5; D not certain. This CDR3 region has 13 residues. V dropped 5 bases and J dropped 6 bases, with 13 bases sitting between them. Germline V gene data show CDR1 as MNHEY and CDR2 as SVGEGT. CDR3 loop: CASSRPTQKTQYF. CDR3 nucleotide sequence: TGTGCCAGCAGTCGACCCACTCAAAAGACCCAGTACTTC.

This clonotype was seen repeatedly, ten times or more. The chain links TRBV30 to TRBJ2-7; 8 bases fit TRBD2. Germline V gives CDR1 GTSNPN, CDR2 SVGIG (reference sequence). The CDR3 spans 17 residues. Germline trimming cut 1 base from V and 0 bases from J; bases unmatched to any gene: 11. This CDR3 reads CAWSDDAWRGVSYEQYF. The CDR3 DNA reads TGTGCCTGGAGTGACGATGCCTGGCGGGGGGTCTCCTACGAGCAGTACTTC. Complete variable domain (other parts from reference TRBV30 and TRBJ2-7): SQTIHQWPATLVQPVGSPLSLECTVEGTSNPNLYWYRQAAGRGLQLLFYSVGIGQISSEVPQNLSASRPQDRQFILSSKKLLLSDSGFYLCAWSDDAWRGVSYEQYFGPGTRLTVT.

The sample holds many counts of this clonotype. V and J are TRBV6-1 and TRBJ1-6; weak D call: TRBD1 (5 bases). Germline V gene data show CDR1 as MNHNS and CDR2 as SASEGT. The CDR3 totals 14 residues. V lost 6 bases to trimming and J lost 8 bases, with 14 bases between them. The CDR3 protein is CASSPLRDYSPLHF. The CDR3 DNA reads as TGTGCCAGCAGCCCCTTACGGGACTATTCACCCCTCCACTTT.

This clonotype has a handful of counts. This sequence joins TRBV5-4 and TRBJ1-1, with TRBD1 as a possible D gene (5 bases). Germline assignment: CDR1 SGHNT and CDR2 YYREEE (reference sequence). Trimming took 9 bases from V and 0 from J, leaving 9 bases between them. The CDR3 covers 12 residues. In DNA, the CDR3 is TGTGCCACCAACAGGATGAACACTGAAGCTTTCTTT. Its protein is CATNRMNTEAFF.

The chain is built from TRBV18 and TRBJ1-5; D unresolved. CDR1 is KGHSH, CDR2 LQKENI, per germline. V was pared by 10 bases and J by 2 bases, with 9 bases between. The CDR3 contains 12 residues. The CDR3 spells CATSSGNQPQHF. DNA for the CDR3: TGTGCCACCTCCTCTGGCAATCAGCCCCAGCATTTT.

The sample holds many counts of this clonotype. The V call is TRBV6-1, the J call TRBJ1-1; TRBD1 matches 7 bases. This CDR3 is built from 14 residues. J gave up 1 base and V 6 bases, and 5 bases lay outside the gene matches. Germline V CDR1 and CDR2: MNHNS, SASEGT. The CDR3 nucleotides are TGTGCCAGCAGGACGACAGGGCAGAACACTGAAGCTTTCTTT. Translating gives CASRTTGQNTEAFF.

At least ten counts were recorded for this clonotype. This chain uses TRBV5-4 with TRBJ2-7; 7 nucleotides match TRBD1. The CDR3 contains 15 residues. Germline CDR1 is SGHNT and CDR2 is YYREEE (reference sequence). With V trimmed by 4 bases and J by 0 bases, 7 bases remained unmatched. CDR3 sequence (DNA): TGTGCCAGCAGCCCAAGGACAGGTCGCTCCTACGAGCAGTACTTC. It specifies CASSPRTGRSYEQYF.

This clonotype was detected ten times or more. The chain combines TRBV20-1 with TRBJ2-3; 11 nucleotides line up with TRBD2. V was clipped by 1 base and J by 8 bases; unmatched bases: 5. CDR3 length: 14 residues. Germline V lookup: CDR1 DFQATT, CDR2 SNEGSKA (reference sequence). The DNA of the CDR3 is TGCAGTGCTAGAGGACTAGCGGGGCAAGGTACGCAGTATTTT. The encoded protein is CSARGLAGQGTQYF.

A word on this clonotype: This sequence may be a read error, since a much larger clone differs from it by one base. V is TRBV9 and J is TRBJ2-4; D gene ambiguous. The CDR3 loop spans 16 amino acids. Trimming took off 3 bases at V and 1 base at J, with 14 bases between the two ends. Germline assignment: CDR1 SGDLS and CDR2 YYNGEE. As DNA, the CDR3 is TGTGCCAGCAGCGGGGGAAAGGGTAGGGCCAAAAACATTCAGTACTTC. As protein: CASSGGKGRAKNIQYF. The full variable domain, completed using reference TRBV9 and TRBJ2-4, is DSGVTQTPKHLITATGQRVTLRCSPRSGDLSVYWYQQSLDQGLQFLIQYYNGEERAKGNILERFSAQQFPDLHSELNLSSLELGDSALYFCASSGGKGRAKNIQYFGAGTRLSVL.

This clonotype was counted many times. V and J are TRBV6-4 and TRBJ1-1; D remains ambiguous. This CDR3 is 15 amino acids long. Germline CDR1 and CDR2: MRHNA and SNTAGT. V was cut by 8 bases and J by 0 bases, with 16 bases left in between. The CDR3 nucleotides read TGTGCCAGCTCACCCGGACCCGGGATGAACACTGAAGCTTTCTTT. It encodes CASSPGPGMNTEAFF.

In nucleotides, the CDR3 is TGTGCCAGCAGCCTCCCCGGGACAGGGGACTACGAGCAGTACTTC. Amino acids: CASSLPGTGDYEQYF. The chain links TRBV7-9 to TRBJ2-7, with 10 bases aligning to TRBD1. V lost 5 bases, J lost 3 bases, and 7 bases stayed unmatched. Germline V gene lookup returns CDR1 SEHNR and CDR2 FQNEAQ (reference sequence). The CDR3 length is 15 residues.

This clonotype appeared many times. The V gene is TRBV19, the J gene TRBJ2-2; maybe TRBD1 (7 bases). The V end lost 6 bases, the J end lost 1 base, and 15 bases lay between the germline ends. Germline CDR1 LNHDA, CDR2 SQIVND (reference sequence). The CDR3 covers 16 residues. The CDR3 loop reads CASRRRGQGNTGELFF. The CDR3 bases are TGTGCCAGTAGAAGGAGGGGGCAGGGGAACACCGGGGAGCTGTTTTTT.

At least ten counts were recorded for this clonotype. The chain links TRBV19 to TRBJ1-3, with a tentative D call TRBD1 (5 bases). CDR1 and CDR2 (germline): LNHDA, SQIVND (reference sequence). V lost 6 bases to trimming and J lost 2 bases, with 26 bases between them. The CDR3 is 19 amino acids. In nucleotides, the CDR3 is TGTGCCAGTAGCCTGTCCACCTGGGGCCAGGGAGGACCTGGAAACACCATATATTTT. This gives the protein CASSLSTWGQGGPGNTIYF.

This clonotype was counted at least ten times. V is TRBV6-1 and J is TRBJ1-4; D is perhaps TRBD1 (5 bases). Trimming took 3 bases from V and 0 from J, leaving 14 bases between them. The CDR3 sequence is 17 residues long. Germline V gene sequence: CDR1 MNHNS, CDR2 SASEGT. DNA of the CDR3: TGTGCCAGCAGTGACGCCGACGGAGGGGCAACTAATGAAAAACTGTTTTTT. Translated: CASSDADGGATNEKLFF.

This clonotype occurred many times. V is TRBV30 and J is TRBJ1-2, with D unresolved. Germline CDR1 GTSNPN, CDR2 SVGIG (reference sequence). This CDR3 region has 13 residues. V was shortened by 4 bases and J by 0 bases, with 9 bases between the two germline ends. This CDR3 reads CAWTPSSNYGYTF. CDR3 DNA: TGTGCCTGGACCCCAAGTTCTAACTATGGCTACACCTTC.

About this clonotype: A far larger clone lies a single base away; this is likely a read error. The chain combines TRBV6-4 with TRBJ1-2; 7 bases are a match to TRBD1. The CDR3 has 17 amino acids. Trimming removed 5 bases from V and 0 bases from J; junction bases left unmatched: 12. Germline lookup yields CDR1 MRHNA and CDR2 SNTAGT. CDR3 loop: CASSYLDRTIPNYGYTF. The CDR3 nucleotides read TGTGCCAGCAGTTACTTGGACAGGACTATTCCTAACTATGGCTACACCTTC.